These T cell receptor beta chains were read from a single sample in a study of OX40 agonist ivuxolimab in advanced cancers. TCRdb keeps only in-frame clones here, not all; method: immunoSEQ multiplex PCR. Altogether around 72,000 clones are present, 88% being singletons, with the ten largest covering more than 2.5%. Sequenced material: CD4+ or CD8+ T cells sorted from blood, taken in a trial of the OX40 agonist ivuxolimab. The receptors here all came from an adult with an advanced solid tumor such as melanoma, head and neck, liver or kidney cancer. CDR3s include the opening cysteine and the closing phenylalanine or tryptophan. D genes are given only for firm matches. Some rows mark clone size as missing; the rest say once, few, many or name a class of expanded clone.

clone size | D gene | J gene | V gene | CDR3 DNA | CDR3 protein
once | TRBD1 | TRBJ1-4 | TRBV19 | TGTGCCAGTAGTCCAGACCCCAGGGGGACTAATGAAAAACTGTTTTTT | CASSPDPRGTNEKLFF
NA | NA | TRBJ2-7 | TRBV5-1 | TGCGCCAGCAGCTTGGGCGGGACATCGTCCTACGAGCAGTACTTC | CASSLGGTSSYEQYF
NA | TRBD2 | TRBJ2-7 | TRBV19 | TGTGCCAGTAGTATGGGGAGAGCGGGGGAGCAGTACTTC | CASSMGRAGEQYF
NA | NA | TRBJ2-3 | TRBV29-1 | TGCATACCCATCACAGATACGCAGTATTTT | CIPITDTQYF
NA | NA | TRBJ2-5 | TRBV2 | TGTGCCAGCAGTGGGGGTATGGGCTCGGGACAAGAGACCCAGTACTTC | CASSGGMGSGQETQYF
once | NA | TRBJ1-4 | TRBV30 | TGTGCCACCCGGGATCCCCCGCTAAATGAAAAACTGTTTTTT | CATRDPPLNEKLFF
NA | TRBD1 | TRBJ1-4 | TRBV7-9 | TGTGCCAGCAGCCAACAGGGGGGATATGAAAAACTGTTTTTT | CASSQQGGYEKLFF
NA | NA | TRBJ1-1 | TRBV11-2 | TGTGCCAGCAGCCGATCGACATGGATGAACACTGAAGCTTTCTTT | CASSRSTWMNTEAFF
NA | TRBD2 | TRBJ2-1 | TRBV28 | TGTGCCAGCAGTCTCTGGACTAGCGCGGGTAATGAGCAGTTCTTC | CASSLWTSAGNEQFF
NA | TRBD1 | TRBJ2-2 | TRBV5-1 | TGCGCCAGCAGCCGTACGACAGGGCTGACCGGGGAGCTGTTTTTT | CASSRTTGLTGELFF
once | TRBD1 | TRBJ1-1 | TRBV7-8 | TGTGCCAGCAGCGGGACAGGGGTTGGAACTGAAGCTTTCTTT | CASSGTGVGTEAFF
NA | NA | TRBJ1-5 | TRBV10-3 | TGTGCCATCACTCGGATTATTGGGTATAGCAATCAGCCCCAGCATTTT | CAITRIIGYSNQPQHF
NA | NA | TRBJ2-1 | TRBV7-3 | TGTGCCAGCAGCCGCGACAGCGGAACCTACAATGAGCAGTTCTTC | CASSRDSGTYNEQFF
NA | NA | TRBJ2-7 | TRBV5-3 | TGTGCCAGAAGCTCGCCGCGTGAGCAGTACTTC | CARSSPREQYF